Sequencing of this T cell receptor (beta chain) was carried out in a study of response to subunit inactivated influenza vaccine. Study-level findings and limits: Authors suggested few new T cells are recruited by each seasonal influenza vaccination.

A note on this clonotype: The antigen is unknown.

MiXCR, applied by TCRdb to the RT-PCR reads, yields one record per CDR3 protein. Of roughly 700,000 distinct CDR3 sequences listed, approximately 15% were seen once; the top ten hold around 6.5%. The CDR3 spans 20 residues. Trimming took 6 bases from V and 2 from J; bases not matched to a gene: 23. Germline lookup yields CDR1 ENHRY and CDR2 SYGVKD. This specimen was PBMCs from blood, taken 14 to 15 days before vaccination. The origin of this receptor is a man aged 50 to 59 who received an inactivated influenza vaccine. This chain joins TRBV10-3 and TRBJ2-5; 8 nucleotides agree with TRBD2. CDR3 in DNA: TGTGCCATCAGGCCGGGGTGGAGCGGGAGAAGTGTGGCAAAACAAGAGACCCAGTACTTC. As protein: CAIRPGWSGRSVAKQETQYF.